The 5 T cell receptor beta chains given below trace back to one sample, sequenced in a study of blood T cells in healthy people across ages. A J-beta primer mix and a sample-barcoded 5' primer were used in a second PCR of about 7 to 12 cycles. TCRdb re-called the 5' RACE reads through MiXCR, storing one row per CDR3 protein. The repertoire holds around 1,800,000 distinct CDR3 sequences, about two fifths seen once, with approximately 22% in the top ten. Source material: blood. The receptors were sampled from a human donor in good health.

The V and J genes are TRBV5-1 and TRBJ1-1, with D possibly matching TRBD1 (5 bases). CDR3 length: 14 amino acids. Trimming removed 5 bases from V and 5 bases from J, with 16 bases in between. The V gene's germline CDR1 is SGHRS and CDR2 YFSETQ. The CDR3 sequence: CASRSIGVGTEAFF. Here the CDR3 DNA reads TGCGCCAGCAGATCGATAGGGGTGGGTACTGAAGCTTTCTTT.

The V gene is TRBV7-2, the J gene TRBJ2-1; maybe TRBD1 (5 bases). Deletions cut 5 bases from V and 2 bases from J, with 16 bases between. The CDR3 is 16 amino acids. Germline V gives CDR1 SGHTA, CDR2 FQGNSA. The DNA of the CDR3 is TGTGCCAGCAGCCCCAAAAGGGCAGGGACCTACAATGAGCAGTTCTTC. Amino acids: CASSPKRAGTYNEQFF.

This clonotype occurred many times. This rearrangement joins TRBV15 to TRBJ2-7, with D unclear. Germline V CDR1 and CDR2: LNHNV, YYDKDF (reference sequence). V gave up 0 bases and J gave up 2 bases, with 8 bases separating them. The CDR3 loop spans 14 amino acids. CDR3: CATSRDTGPYEQYF. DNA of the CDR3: TGTGCCACCAGCAGAGATACCGGACCCTACGAGCAGTACTTC.

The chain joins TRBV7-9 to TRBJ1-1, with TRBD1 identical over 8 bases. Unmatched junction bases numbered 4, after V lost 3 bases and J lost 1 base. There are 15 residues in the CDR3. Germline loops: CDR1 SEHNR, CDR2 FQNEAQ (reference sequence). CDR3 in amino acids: CASSFTGGGNTEAFF. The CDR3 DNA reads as TGTGCCAGCAGCTTCACAGGGGGGGGGAACACTGAAGCTTTCTTT.

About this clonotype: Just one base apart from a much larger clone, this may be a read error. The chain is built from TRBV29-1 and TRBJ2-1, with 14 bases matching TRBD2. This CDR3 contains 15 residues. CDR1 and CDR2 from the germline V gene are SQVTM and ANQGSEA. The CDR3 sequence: CSVEYGTSGGNGQFF. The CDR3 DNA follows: TGCAGCGTGGAGTACGGGACTAGCGGGGGCAATGGGCAGTTCTTC.